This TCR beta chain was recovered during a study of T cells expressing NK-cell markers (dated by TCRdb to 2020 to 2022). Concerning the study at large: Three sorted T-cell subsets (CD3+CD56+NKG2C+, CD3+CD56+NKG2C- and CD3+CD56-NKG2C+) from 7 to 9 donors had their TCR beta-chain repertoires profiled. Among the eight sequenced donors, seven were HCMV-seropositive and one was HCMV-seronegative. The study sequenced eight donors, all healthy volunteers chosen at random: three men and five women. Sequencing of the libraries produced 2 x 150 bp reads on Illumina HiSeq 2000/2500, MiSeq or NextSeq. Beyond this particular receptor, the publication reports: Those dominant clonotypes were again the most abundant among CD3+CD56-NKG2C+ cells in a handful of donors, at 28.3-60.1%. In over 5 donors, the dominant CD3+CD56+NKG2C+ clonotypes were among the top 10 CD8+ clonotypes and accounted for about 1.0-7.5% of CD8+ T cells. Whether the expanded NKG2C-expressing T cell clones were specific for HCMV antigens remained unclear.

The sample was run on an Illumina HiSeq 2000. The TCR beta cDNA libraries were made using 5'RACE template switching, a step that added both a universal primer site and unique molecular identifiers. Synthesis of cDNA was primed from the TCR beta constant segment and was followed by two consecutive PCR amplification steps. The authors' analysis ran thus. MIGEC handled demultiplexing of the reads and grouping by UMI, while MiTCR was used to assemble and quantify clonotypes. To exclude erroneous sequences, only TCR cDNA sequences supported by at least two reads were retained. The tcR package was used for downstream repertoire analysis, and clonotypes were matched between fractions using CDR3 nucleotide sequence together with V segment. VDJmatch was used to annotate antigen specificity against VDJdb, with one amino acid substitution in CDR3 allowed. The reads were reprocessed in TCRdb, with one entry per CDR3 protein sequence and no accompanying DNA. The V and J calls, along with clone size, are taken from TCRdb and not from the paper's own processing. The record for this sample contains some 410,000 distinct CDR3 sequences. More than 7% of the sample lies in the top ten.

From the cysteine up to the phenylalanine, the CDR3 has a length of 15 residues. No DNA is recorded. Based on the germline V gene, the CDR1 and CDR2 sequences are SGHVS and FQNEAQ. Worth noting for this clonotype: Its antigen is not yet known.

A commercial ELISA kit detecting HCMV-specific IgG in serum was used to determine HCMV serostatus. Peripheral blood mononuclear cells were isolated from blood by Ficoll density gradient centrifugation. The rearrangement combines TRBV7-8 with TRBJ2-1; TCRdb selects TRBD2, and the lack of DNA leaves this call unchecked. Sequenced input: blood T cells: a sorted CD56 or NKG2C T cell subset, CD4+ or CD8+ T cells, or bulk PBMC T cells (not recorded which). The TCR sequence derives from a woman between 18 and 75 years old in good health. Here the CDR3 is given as CASSLTSGMGVEQFF.